The 30 T cell receptor beta chains reported below all come from one sample, sequenced in a study of cytomegalovirus exposure and HLA in healthy donors. Primers for the PCR totalled 60 Vbeta and 13 Jbeta. Assay: immunoSEQ multiplex PCR; the TCRdb copy retains only in-frame clones and omits some. The sample carries over 150,000 clones, 77% recorded once. Sequencing was carried out using PBMCs. These receptor sequences come from a woman between 35 and 50 years old in good health and CMV-seropositive.

The chain couples TRBV2 to TRBJ1-5, with 7 positions matching TRBD1. Germline V gene lookup returns CDR1 SNHLY and CDR2 FYNNEI. This CDR3 region has 13 residues. The V segment lost 11 bases and the J segment 3 bases; nucleotides outside the gene matches: 7. The chain's CDR3 is CAGGRGPNQPQHF. The DNA for the CDR3 is TGTGCCGGAGGAAGGGGGCCCAATCAGCCCCAGCATTTT.

The J gene is TRBJ1-5, the V gene TRBV7-2; D gene unclear. The germline V gene encodes CDR1 SGHTA and CDR2 FQGNSA. The V gene lost 4 bases and the J gene lost 4 bases, with 8 bases spanning the gap. The CDR3 runs to 13 residues. This CDR3 is CASSSATNQPQHF. As DNA, the CDR3 is TGTGCCAGCAGCTCAGCGACTAATCAGCCCCAGCATTTT.

The gene calls are TRBV5-6 and TRBJ1-2, with 7 nucleotides matching TRBD1. Germline CDR1 reads SGHDT; CDR2 reads YYEEEE. This CDR3 is built from 13 residues. The J segment lost 8 bases and the V segment lost 4 bases, leaving 8 bases of the junction unmatched. DNA for the CDR3: TGTGCCAGCAGCCGACAGGGCCCCGTGGGCTACACCTTC. It yields the protein CASSRQGPVGYTF.

This sequence joins TRBV2 and TRBJ2-7; TRBD1 matches 8 bases. V was pared by 8 bases and J by 6 bases, with 9 bases of the junction left unmatched. This CDR3 comprises 13 residues. Germline-derived CDR1 and CDR2 are SNHLY and FYNNEI. CDR3 sequence reads: CASRGTGISEQYF. The DNA of the CDR3 is TGTGCCAGCCGAGGGACAGGTATAAGCGAGCAGTACTTC.

This sequence joins TRBV27 and TRBJ2-7; D may be TRBD1 (6 bases). Looked up from germline, CDR1 is MNHEY and CDR2 is SMNVEV (reference sequence). The V and J ends lost 3 bases and 5 bases respectively, with 11 bases between them. The CDR3 loop spans 13 amino acids. The CDR3 DNA reads TGTGCCAGCAGTTTTAATGGGGGCCACGAGCAGTACTTC. Its translation is CASSFNGGHEQYF.

This rearrangement joins TRBV10-2 to TRBJ2-6; D gene ambiguous. V shed 2 bases and J shed 5 bases, with 4 bases lying between them. The CDR3 contains 13 residues. Germline V CDR1 and CDR2: WSHSY, SAAADI. In nucleotides, the CDR3 is TGCGCCAGCAGTGAGAGCAGGGCCAACGTCCTGACTTTC. Residues: CASSESRANVLTF.

The chain combines TRBV5-6 with TRBJ1-1, with D possibly TRBD1 on 6 matching bases. Trimming cost V 4 bases and J 11 bases, with 15 bases left between them. The CDR3 spans 12 residues. CDR1 SGHDT and CDR2 YYEEEE come from the germline V gene. This CDR3 reads CASSRDRSWAFF. CDR3 nucleotide sequence: TGTGCCAGCAGCAGAGACAGGTCCTGGGCTTTCTTT. Based on the CDR3 plus reference TRBV5-6 and TRBJ1-1, the full variable domain is DAGVTQSPTHLIKTRGQQVTLRCSPKSGHDTVSWYQQALGQGPQFIFQYYEEEERQRGNFPDRFSGHQFPNYSSELNVNALLLGDSALYLCASSRDRSWAFFGQGTRLTVV.

This clone came up a few times. J is TRBJ2-4 and V is TRBV6-5; D unclear. This CDR3 contains 11 residues. The V end lost 5 bases, the J end lost 6 bases, and 5 bases lay between the germline ends. Germline V CDR1 and CDR2: MNHEY, SVGAGI. The CDR3 coding sequence is TGTGCCAGCAGTGAGCCAAACATTCAGTACTTC. This sequence encodes CASSEPNIQYF.

The V gene is TRBV5-6, the J gene TRBJ2-5; 12 nucleotides match TRBD2. Germline V lookup: CDR1 SGHDT, CDR2 YYEEEE. V shed 2 bases and J 3 bases; nucleotides not matched to a gene: 2. This CDR3 spans 15 amino acids. In DNA form, the CDR3 reads TGTGCCAGCAGCTTTGGACTAGCGGGGAAAGAGACCCAGTACTTC. The encoded protein is CASSFGLAGKETQYF.

The gene calls are TRBV11-3 and TRBJ1-1; 9 nucleotides line up with TRBD1. V was clipped by 7 bases and J by 7 bases; unmatched bases: 13. Germline values: CDR1 SGHNT, CDR2 YENEEA. The length of the CDR3 is 15 residues. In DNA form, the CDR3 reads TGTGCCAGCACCACGTCCTGGACAGGGGCCAGTGAAGCTTTCTTT. Encoded protein: CASTTSWTGASEAFF.

CDR3 DNA sequence: TGTGCCAGCAGCTCAAAAGGACAGGGGGCTGACACCATATATTTT. This sequence encodes CASSSKGQGADTIYF. The chain has TRBV7-2 and TRBJ1-3, with 11 bases aligning to TRBD1. CDR1 is SGHTA and CDR2 is FQGNSA in the germline V gene. The ends lost 4 bases at V and 8 bases at J; junction bases unmatched: 7. This CDR3 contains 15 residues.

V is TRBV6-6 and J is TRBJ2-5, with a tentative D call TRBD1 (6 bases). With 5 bases removed from V and 5 bases from J, the gap between germline ends came to 18 bases. Germline assignment: CDR1 MNHNY and CDR2 SVGAGI (reference sequence). This CDR3 region has 15 residues. CDR3 region: CASSPIRGPRETQYF. CDR3 in DNA: TGTGCCAGCAGTCCTATCAGGGGCCCCCGGGAGACCCAGTACTTC.

The CDR3 sequence: CSVAQVEETQYF. The CDR3 DNA reads TGCAGCGTTGCACAGGTCGAAGAGACCCAGTACTTC. The rearrangement uses TRBV29-1 and TRBJ2-5; TRBD1 might be the D (5 bases). The CDR3 covers 12 residues. V was pared by 4 bases and J by 3 bases, with 9 bases between. Germline assignment: CDR1 SQVTM and CDR2 ANQGSEA.

The chain links TRBV19 to TRBJ2-3; 12 bases match TRBD2. Trimming took 7 bases from V and 7 from J; bases not matched to a gene: 9. Looked up from germline, CDR1 is LNHDA and CDR2 is SQIVND (reference sequence). The CDR3 has 15 amino acids. CDR3 sequence reads: CASTPLAGGGYTQYF. The CDR3 coding sequence is TGTGCCAGTACCCCACTAGCGGGAGGAGGGTATACGCAGTATTTT.

The chain combines TRBV7-9 with TRBJ2-1; 8 bases line up with TRBD1. Germline V gives CDR1 SEHNR, CDR2 FQNEAQ (reference sequence). J gave up 0 bases and V 6 bases, and 10 bases lay outside the gene matches. The CDR3 runs 17 residues. The CDR3 region has the DNA TGTGCCAGCAGTTCTACCGGGACAGGTAGCTCCTACAATGAGCAGTTCTTC. Encoded protein: CASSSTGTGSSYNEQFF.

This clone was picked up a small number of times. CDR3 DNA sequence: TGTGCCAGTCACACCGGGACAGAGGTGTTAGCCAAAAACATTCAGTACTTC. Protein: CASHTGTEVLAKNIQYF. The V call is TRBV28, the J call TRBJ2-4; TRBD1 aligns across 7 bases. From germline, CDR1 is MDHEN and CDR2 SYDVKM. There are 17 residues in the CDR3. Trimming at V came to 9 bases and at J to 0 bases, leaving 14 bases not matched to a gene.

V is TRBV7-8 and J is TRBJ2-2; perhaps TRBD2 as D (5 bases). The V end was cut by 6 bases, the J end by 7 bases, with 15 bases between. The CDR3 is made up of 14 amino acids. Germline CDR1 reads SGHVS; CDR2 reads FQNEAQ. CDR3 nucleotide sequence: TGTGCCAGCAGACTCAATTTAGGACTCGGGGAGCTGTTTTTT. It translates to CASRLNLGLGELFF.

The genes are TRBV11-2 and TRBJ2-7, with D tentatively TRBD2 (8 bases). Germline CDR1 and CDR2: SGHAT and FQNNGV. The CDR3 length is 16 residues. V lost 5 bases, J lost 3 bases, and 20 bases lay in between. The CDR3 here is CASSNLREGAGYEQYF. For the CDR3, the DNA is TGTGCCAGCAGCAACCTACGGGAGGGGGCGGGCTACGAGCAGTACTTC.

This chain connects TRBV11-3 to TRBJ1-1; D remains unclear. This CDR3 is 14 amino acids long. V dropped 5 bases and J dropped 3 bases, with 13 bases sitting between them. Germline-derived CDR1 and CDR2 are SGHNT and YENEEA. In DNA, the CDR3 is TGTGCCAGCAGCCCCTGGGGAGAGTACACTGAAGCTTTCTTT. It yields the protein CASSPWGEYTEAFF.

The chain carries TRBV6-5 and TRBJ2-3; unclear D gene. Germline V lookup: CDR1 MNHEY, CDR2 SVGAGI. Trimming stripped 0 bases from V and 1 base from J, with 11 bases between. The CDR3 loop spans 16 amino acids. CDR3 loop: CASSYSLQFRTDTQYF. CDR3 DNA sequence: TGTGCCAGCAGTTACTCGCTTCAGTTCCGCACAGATACGCAGTATTTT.

The chain joins TRBV5-1 to TRBJ1-4; 7 bases match TRBD1. Unmatched junction bases numbered 6, after V lost 4 bases and J lost 0 bases. The CDR3 runs to 16 residues. Germline assignment: CDR1 SGHRS and CDR2 YFSETQ. The CDR3 sequence: CASSHSGQATNEKLFF. The CDR3 DNA reads TGCGCCAGCAGCCACAGTGGACAGGCAACTAATGAAAAACTGTTTTTT.

The chain links TRBV2 to TRBJ2-1, with 9 bases identical to TRBD2. The CDR3 covers 16 residues. CDR1 and CDR2 (germline): SNHLY, FYNNEI. Trimming took 3 bases from V and 1 from J; bases not matched to a gene: 4. CDR3 nucleotides: TGTGCCAGCAGTGATGGTAGCGGGGGTTCCTACAATGAGCAGTTCTTC. Translated: CASSDGSGGSYNEQFF.

The chain is built from TRBV5-1 and TRBJ2-7, with 9 bases lining up with TRBD1. The germline V gene encodes CDR1 SGHRS and CDR2 YFSETQ. The CDR3 is 15 amino acids. V was clipped by 4 bases and J by 2 bases; unmatched bases: 7. The CDR3 sequence: CASSEGTGRTYEQYF. CDR3 in DNA: TGCGCCAGCAGCGAAGGGACAGGGAGGACCTACGAGCAGTACTTC.

This rearrangement joins TRBV5-1 to TRBJ1-2; 7 nucleotides agree with TRBD1. V gave up 3 bases and J gave up 14 bases; unmatched junction bases: 16. CDR1 and CDR2 (germline): SGHRS, YFSETQ. The CDR3 length is 14 residues. The CDR3 is CASSSTGTAKVRTF. The CDR3 bases are TGCGCCAGCAGCTCCACCGGGACAGCCAAGGTCAGGACCTTC.

The CDR3 region is CASSYSDSPTGELFF. The CDR3 DNA reads TGTGCCAGCAGTTACTCGGACAGCCCCACCGGGGAGCTGTTTTTT. J is TRBJ2-2 and V is TRBV6-5, with a tentative D call TRBD1 (6 bases). Germline-derived CDR1 and CDR2 are MNHEY and SVGAGI. The length of the CDR3 is 15 residues. Trimming removed 0 bases at V and 4 bases at J, with 9 bases between.

The J gene is TRBJ2-1, the V gene TRBV2; no clear D gene. Germline V gives CDR1 SNHLY, CDR2 FYNNEI. This CDR3 comprises 10 residues. V was clipped by 7 bases and J by 8 bases, with 6 bases between them. CDR3 sequence (DNA): TGTGCCAGCAACCGGGATGAGCAGTTCTTC. This translates into CASNRDEQFF. Full variable domain (rest looked up from reference TRBV2 and TRBJ2-1): EPEVTQTPSHQVTQMGQEVILRCVPISNHLYFYWYRQILGQKVEFLVSFYNNEISEKSEIFDDQFSVERPDGSNFTLKIRSTKLEDSAMYFCASNRDEQFFGPGTRLTVL.

This clone was observed once. The chain couples TRBV5-1 to TRBJ2-5; D may be TRBD2 (5 bases). CDR1 is SGHRS, CDR2 YFSETQ, per germline. This CDR3 is built from 15 residues. V was trimmed by 0 bases and J by 5 bases, leaving 14 bases between them. In DNA form, the CDR3 reads TGCGCCAGCAGCTTGGACTGGTCTAGCTGGGAGACCCAGTACTTC. Residues: CASSLDWSSWETQYF.

The count of this clone is one. The chain couples TRBV29-1 to TRBJ1-4; 11 nucleotides match TRBD1. The CDR3 length is 17 residues. Germline V gene lookup returns CDR1 SQVTM and CDR2 ANQGSEA. Unmatched junction bases numbered 8, after V lost 1 base and J lost 4 bases. CDR3 sequence: CSVEVGGQGDFNEKLFF. The CDR3 DNA follows: TGCAGCGTTGAAGTCGGGGGACAGGGGGACTTTAATGAAAAACTGTTTTTT.

The gene calls are TRBV7-9 and TRBJ2-2, with 7 bases fitting TRBD2. The CDR3 totals 15 residues. Trimming cost V 5 bases and J 5 bases; bases outside gene matches: 8. In germline, CDR1 is SEHNR, CDR2 FQNEAQ (reference sequence). CDR3 in DNA: TGTGCCAGCAGCCCCACCGGGGAGGGTACCGGGGAGCTGTTTTTT. Its translation is CASSPTGEGTGELFF.

The chain employs TRBV12-5 and TRBJ1-2; the D gene is possibly TRBD1 (5 bases). Germline V CDR1 and CDR2: LGHNT, FRNRAP. The length of the CDR3 is 14 residues. Trimming shortened V by 7 bases and J by 3 bases, and 15 bases separated the two germline ends. The CDR3 DNA sequence: TGTGCTAGTGTCAGCGGGGCGAATCACTATGGCTACACCTTC. This translates into CASVSGANHYGYTF.